This TCR beta chain was sequenced in a study of blood T cell repertoires in COVID-19. The wider study: Acute and convalescent COVID-19 specimens originated in the United States, Italy and Spain.

This clone was seen just once. V lost 7 bases to trimming and J lost 7 bases; unmatched junction nucleotides: 12. Germline V gene lookup returns CDR1 MNHEY and CDR2 SMNVEV (reference sequence). This CDR3 comprises 15 residues. Sequencing used immunoSEQ multiplex PCR; TCRdb keeps in-frame clones, though not all of them. The table lists tens of thousands of clones, approximately 89% of them singletons. This sequence was found in an elderly woman with acute or convalescent COVID-19. This sequence joins TRBV27 and TRBJ1-4; 7 bases line up with TRBD1. The specimen sequenced was peripheral blood. The CDR3 DNA reads as TGTGCCAGCAACCAGGGGGTCGGGAAGGGTGAAAAACTGTTTTTT. It encodes CASNQGVGKGEKLFF.